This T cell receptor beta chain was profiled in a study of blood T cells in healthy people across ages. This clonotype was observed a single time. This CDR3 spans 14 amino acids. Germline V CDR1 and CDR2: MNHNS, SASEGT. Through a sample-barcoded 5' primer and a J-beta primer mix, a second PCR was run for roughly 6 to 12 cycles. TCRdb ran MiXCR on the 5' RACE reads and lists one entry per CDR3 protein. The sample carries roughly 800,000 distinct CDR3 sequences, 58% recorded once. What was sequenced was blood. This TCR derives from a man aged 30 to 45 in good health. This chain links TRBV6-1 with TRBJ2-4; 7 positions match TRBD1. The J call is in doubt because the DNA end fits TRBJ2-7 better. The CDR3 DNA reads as TGTGCCAGCAGTGCCGGACAGGCAATTTACGAGCAGTACTTC. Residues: CASSAGQAIYEQYF.